Each of the 2 T cell receptor beta chains below was sequenced from the same sample in a study of Graves' ophthalmopathy and Graves' hyperthyroidism. For repertoire sequencing, the TCR beta CDR3 regions were amplified from RNA transcripts. HTBI-primed first-round RT-PCR preceded second-round multiplex PCR. TCRdb reprocessed the multiplex PCR reads with MiXCR, giving one entry per CDR3 protein. Among 600,000 to 950,000 distinct CDR3 sequences listed, 35% to 50% were seen once. Specimen: peripheral blood. Every receptor here comes from an adult man with Graves' ophthalmopathy.

This clonotype has just one count. The V call is TRBV10-3, the J call TRBJ1-2; possibly TRBD1 for D (6 bases). In germline, CDR1 is ENHRY, CDR2 SYGVKD. The CDR3 runs to 15 residues. V lost 2 bases and J 6 bases, leaving 16 bases between the germline ends. The CDR3 DNA reads TGTGCCATCAGTGAGGCTAATCAGGGGATTAATGGCTACACCTTC. Protein: CAISEANQGINGYTF.

The gene calls are TRBV10-3 and TRBJ2-7, with TRBD1 identical over 9 bases. Trimming removed 2 bases from V and 5 bases from J; junction bases left unmatched: 7. The V gene's germline CDR1 is ENHRY and CDR2 SYGVKD. The CDR3 covers 15 residues. The DNA of the CDR3 is TGTGCCATCAGTGAGGCCGGGACAGGGAGCCACGAGCAGTACTTC. It codes for CAISEAGTGSHEQYF.